Listed below are T cell receptor beta chains from one sample, sequenced in a study of shared clonotypes between healthy human individuals. TCRdb's table, derived via immunoSEQ multiplex PCR, lists solely in-frame clones and lacks some. The repertoire holds about 480,000 clones, over 60% seen once, with around an eighth in the top ten. The specimen sequenced was PBMCs. The source is a woman aged 40 to 55 in good health. Some clones in this sample may be carry-over from other donors' samples. CDR3s include the opening cysteine and the closing phenylalanine or tryptophan. A D gene is named only where the DNA matches it firmly. Rows give clone size only sometimes, using once, few, many, or a class for an expanded clone.

>TRBV19|.|TRBJ2-7|once
TGTGCCAGTAGTATCACCGTAGACTCCTACGAGCAGTACTTC
CASSITVDSYEQYF
>TRBV7-9|.|TRBJ2-2|few
TGTGCCAGCAGCAAGGGGGCGAACACCGGGGAGCTGTTTTTT
CASSKGANTGELFF
>TRBV6-4|.|TRBJ2-2|once
TGTGCCAGCAGTTTACGACTGAACACCGGGGAGCTGTTTTTT
CASSLRLNTGELFF
>TRBV29-1|.|TRBJ1-2|.
TGCAGCGTTGAAAAACAGGGACCCGGCTACACCTTC
CSVEKQGPGYTF
>TRBV28|.|TRBJ2-2|once
TGTGCCAGCAGTGAAGCGGGTATGAACACCGGGGAGCTGTTTTTT
CASSEAGMNTGELFF
>TRBV27|.|TRBJ2-7|.
TGTGCCAGCAGTTTTTCGTGGACGGACACCTACGAGCAGTACTTC
CASSFSWTDTYEQYF
>TRBV7-9|TRBD2|TRBJ2-4|.
TGTGCCAGCAGCCCGGGACTAGCGGGAGGGGGGACCAAAAACATTCAGTACTTC
CASSPGLAGGGTKNIQYF
>TRBV4-1|.|TRBJ2-4|.
TGCGCCAGCAGCCAAGGGAGTGTGGGACTAGCCAAAAACATTCAGTACTTC
CASSQGSVGLAKNIQYF
>TRBV6-6|TRBD2|TRBJ2-5|.
TGTGCCAGCAGTTACGGCGGGAGGGGAGTAGGGGAGACCCAGTACTTC
CASSYGGRGVGETQYF
>TRBV27|TRBD1|TRBJ2-7|once
TGTGCCAGCAGTCGTACCGGGACAGGGATCTACGAGCAGTACTTC
CASSRTGTGIYEQYF
>TRBV19|.|TRBJ1-2|.
TGTGCCAGTAGTGGAGCCCCGGACAGTCCCTATGGCTACACCTTC
CASSGAPDSPYGYTF
>TRBV28|TRBD1|TRBJ1-1|once
TGTGCCAGCACCGGGACAGGGTGGGAGACTGAAGCTTTCTTT
CASTGTGWETEAFF
>TRBV19|TRBD2|TRBJ2-2|.
TGTGCCGCCCACGGGGGGATGCCCGGGGAGCTGTTTTTT
CAAHGGMPGELFF
>TRBV29-1|.|TRBJ2-7|.
TGCAGCGTTGAGAGGGGGGCGGATTCCTACGAGCAGTACTTC
CSVERGADSYEQYF
>TRBV10-2|.|TRBJ2-7|.
TGCGCCAGCAAGGATATTGGACAGCAGTACTTC
CASKDIGQQYF
>TRBV7-7|.|TRBJ2-3|few
TGTGCTAGCAGCTTAGGTTCTAGCGCAGATACACAGTATTTT
CASSLGSSADTQYF
>TRBV30|.|TRBJ2-7|.
TGTGCCTGGACTCCGCGGGACAACTACGAGCAGTACTTC
CAWTPRDNYEQYF
>TRBV4-2|TRBD1|TRBJ2-5|.
TGTGCCAGCAGCCAAGCCGGGACAGGGGGTGAGACCCAGTACTTC
CASSQAGTGGETQYF
>TRBV7-9|.|TRBJ1-2|once
TGTGCCAGCAGCCCTGCTGGGACCTCCCTTGGCTACACCTTC
CASSPAGTSLGYTF